The 30 T cell receptor beta chains reported below all come from one sample, sequenced in a study of T cells in Graves' hyperthyroidism and ophthalmopathy. Amplification of TCR beta CDR3 regions used RNA as the template. First-round RT-PCR with HTBI primers amplified the TCR CDR3 region. TCRdb reprocessed the multiplex PCR reads with MiXCR, giving one entry per CDR3 protein. Of about 590,000 distinct CDR3 sequences in the sample, 14% were seen once. Input material: blood. These receptors originate from a young woman with Graves' ophthalmopathy.

This clonotype was seen ten or more times. This chain uses TRBV2 with TRBJ2-2; D is possibly TRBD2 (7 bases). The CDR3 is 15 residues long. Germline V gene sequence: CDR1 SNHLY, CDR2 FYNNEI. Trimming shortened V by 3 bases and J by 6 bases, and 14 bases separated the two germline ends. The CDR3 DNA reads TGTGCCAGCAGTGACGGTACAGGGAGGGCCGGGGAGCTGTTTTTT. Protein: CASSDGTGRAGELFF.

This clonotype was counted only a few times. The rearrangement links TRBV6-1 to TRBJ1-2; TRBD1 aligns across 7 bases. Germline V gives CDR1 MNHNS, CDR2 SASEGT. The CDR3 contains 15 residues. After removal of 6 bases from V and 5 bases from J, the junction contained 12 bases not matched to a gene. CDR3 nucleotides: TGTGCCAGCAGCGCCTCGACAGGGCAAGGGTATGGCTACACCTTC. Residues: CASSASTGQGYGYTF.

In this sample, this clonotype turned up a few times. The chain has TRBV28 and TRBJ1-2; 9 nucleotides line up with TRBD1. There are 14 residues in the CDR3. J was trimmed by 6 bases and V by 4 bases; bases with no gene match: 6. In germline, CDR1 is MDHEN, CDR2 SYDVKM. This CDR3 is CASSSGTGRHGYTF. The CDR3 DNA reads TGTGCCAGCAGTTCGGGGACAGGGAGACATGGCTACACCTTC.

V and J are TRBV11-2 and TRBJ1-2; the match to TRBD1 covers 10 bases. This CDR3 is built from 16 residues. Trimming at V came to 4 bases and at J to 4 bases, leaving 9 bases not matched to a gene. Per germline, CDR1 SGHAT and CDR2 FQNNGV. CDR3 amino acids: CASSSIRQGASYGYTF. CDR3 DNA sequence: TGTGCCAGCAGCTCGATTCGACAGGGGGCTAGCTATGGCTACACCTTC.

The chain recombines TRBV7-2 with TRBJ1-1; no firm D call. The V gene's germline CDR1 is SGHTA and CDR2 FQGNSA. Trimming took 1 base from V and 2 from J, leaving 8 bases between them. CDR3 size: 14 residues. CDR3 loop: CASSLVTTNTEAFF. The DNA for the CDR3 is TGTGCCAGCAGCTTAGTAACGACCAACACTGAAGCTTTCTTT. The complete variable domain, with remaining parts taken from reference TRBV7-2 and TRBJ1-1, reads GAGVSQSPSNKVTEKGKDVELRCDPISGHTALYWYRQSLGQGLEFLIYFQGNSAPDKSGLPSDRFSAERTGGSVSTLTIQRTQQEDSAVYLCASSLVTTNTEAFFGQGTRLTVV.

This clonotype was observed at least ten times. CDR3 coding DNA: TGTGCCAGCAGTTACTCGAACAGCGTGAATCAGCCCCAGCATTTT. Translated: CASSYSNSVNQPQHF. The chain links TRBV6-5 to TRBJ1-5; D is ambiguous. The germline CDR1 and CDR2 sequences are MNHEY and SVGAGI. This CDR3 has 15 amino acids. Trimming stripped 0 bases from V and 4 bases from J, with 10 bases between.

This clonotype showed up just once. V and J are TRBV6-5 and TRBJ2-7, with D possibly being TRBD1 (7 bases). The germline CDR1 and CDR2 sequences are MNHEY and SVGAGI. V lost 2 bases and J lost 7, with 18 bases in between. The CDR3 runs 15 residues. Written as DNA, the CDR3 is TGTGCCAGCAGTTACCCCGGCAGGGGGGTGAGGGAGCAGTACTTC. Protein: CASSYPGRGVREQYF.

This chain uses TRBV7-2 with TRBJ2-5; 15 nucleotides agree with TRBD2. The ends lost 6 bases at V and 4 bases at J; junction bases unmatched: 15. The CDR3 spans 19 residues. Germline lookup yields CDR1 SGHTA and CDR2 FQGNSA. DNA for the CDR3: TGTGCCAGCAGGAGACCGGGACTAGCGGGAGGAGTGGGTGGAGAGACCCAGTACTTC. Its translation is CASRRPGLAGGVGGETQYF.

This clonotype was counted between two and nine times. The chain employs TRBV4-3 and TRBJ2-3; D is unresolved. Trimming removed 4 bases from V and 2 bases from J, with 16 bases in between. The CDR3 loop spans 16 amino acids. The germline CDR1 and CDR2 sequences are LGHNA and YSLEER. CDR3 coding DNA: TGCGCCAGCAGCCCCCAAGGTGGGCCCAACACAGATACGCAGTATTTT. It specifies CASSPQGGPNTDTQYF.

The table lists this clonotype with many counts. The chain employs TRBV29-1 and TRBJ2-3, with 7 bases identical to TRBD1. V lost 6 bases and J lost 1; bases outside the gene matches: 10. Germline assignment: CDR1 SQVTM and CDR2 ANQGSEA. The CDR3 consists of 15 residues. In nucleotides, the CDR3 is TGCAGCGTGCCTACCGACAGGGTGGGCACAGATACGCAGTATTTT. It translates to CSVPTDRVGTDTQYF.

This chain joins TRBV19 and TRBJ2-1, with 12 bases aligning to TRBD2. The CDR3 consists of 15 residues. V gave up 7 bases and J gave up 5 bases; unmatched junction bases: 6. From germline, CDR1 is LNHDA and CDR2 SQIVND (reference sequence). As DNA, the CDR3 is TGTGCCAGTATCCAAGGACTAGCGGGAAACAATGAGCAGTTCTTC. This codes for CASIQGLAGNNEQFF.

The chain employs TRBV3-1 and TRBJ2-3, with TRBD2 identical over 9 bases. V was pared by 1 base and J by 4 bases, with 6 bases of the junction left unmatched. The CDR3 runs to 16 residues. The germline V gene encodes CDR1 LGHDT and CDR2 YNNKEL (reference sequence). The CDR3 coding sequence is TGTGCCAGCAGCCAAGCCGGAGCGGGAGGTGCAGATACGCAGTATTTT. This sequence encodes CASSQAGAGGADTQYF.

The chain recombines TRBV28 with TRBJ2-5, with 7 bases identical to TRBD1. The germline V gene has CDR1 MDHEN and CDR2 SYDVKM. The CDR3 is 13 residues long. V gave up 8 bases and J gave up 5 bases; unmatched junction bases: 8. Here the CDR3 DNA reads TGTGCCAGCCGACCACAGGGGTCCGAGACCCAGTACTTC. Translation gives CASRPQGSETQYF.

There are many counts of this clonotype. The chain carries TRBV6-5 and TRBJ1-2; weak D call: TRBD1 (5 bases). The V end lost 0 bases, the J end lost 6 bases, and 14 bases lay between the germline ends. CDR1 and CDR2 from the germline V gene are MNHEY and SVGAGI. This CDR3 comprises 15 residues. The CDR3 DNA is TGTGCCAGCAGTTACTCGAACCAGGGCAAGAATGGCTACACCTTC. Protein sequence: CASSYSNQGKNGYTF.

The chain employs TRBV7-2 and TRBJ2-1; D might be TRBD2 (5 bases). Germline CDR1 SGHTA, CDR2 FQGNSA. Trimming left V 6 bases short and J 8 bases short, with 20 bases between. The CDR3 sequence is 15 residues long. The CDR3 sequence: CASRLVASSLHEQFF. The CDR3, as DNA: TGTGCCAGCAGGTTGGTGGCTAGCTCTTTACATGAGCAGTTCTTC.

In this sample, this clonotype turned up many times. The rearrangement links TRBV20-1 to TRBJ2-7; a weak D match, TRBD1 (6 bases). CDR1 is DFQATT, CDR2 SNEGSKA, per germline (reference sequence). The CDR3 is 13 amino acids. V lost 6 bases, J lost 2 bases, and 14 bases lay in between. CDR3 in DNA: TGCAGTGCACCTGACAGGTATGCCTACGAGCAGTACTTC. Translation gives CSAPDRYAYEQYF.

This clonotype has a count of ten or more. The chain carries TRBV30 and TRBJ2-7; D assignment may be TRBD1 or TRBD2 (5 bases each). Germline values: CDR1 GTSNPN, CDR2 SVGIG (reference sequence). The CDR3 runs 12 residues. Trimming left V 3 bases short and J 3 bases short, with 9 bases between. Here the CDR3 reads CAWSLGDYEQYF. In DNA, the CDR3 is TGTGCCTGGAGCTTGGGGGACTACGAGCAGTACTTC.

This clonotype occurred many times. The chain joins TRBV28 to TRBJ2-7; 7 bases map to TRBD1. CDR1 and CDR2 (germline): MDHEN, SYDVKM. The CDR3 length is 14 residues. Trimming cost V 6 bases and J 3 bases; bases outside gene matches: 8. This CDR3 is CASSLLRDSYEQYF. Here the CDR3 DNA reads TGTGCCAGCAGCCTTCTCCGGGACAGCTACGAGCAGTACTTC.

DNA for the CDR3: TGTGCCCCGAACACAGACAATGAGCAGTTCTTC. Protein: CAPNTDNEQFF. The rearrangement joins TRBV30 to TRBJ2-1, with unresolved D. V was pared by 8 bases and J by 5 bases, with 10 bases between. Germline CDR1 reads GTSNPN; CDR2 reads SVGIG (reference sequence). The CDR3 totals 11 residues. The complete variable domain, with remaining parts taken from reference TRBV30 and TRBJ2-1, reads SQTIHQWPATLVQPVGSPLSLECTVEGTSNPNLYWYRQAAGRGLQLLFYSVGIGQISSEVPQNLSASRPQDRQFILSSKKLLLSDSGFYLCAPNTDNEQFFGPGTRLTVL.

The rearrangement joins TRBV20-1 to TRBJ1-2; weak D call: TRBD1 (5 bases). This CDR3 is built from 14 residues. Germline-derived CDR1 and CDR2 are DFQATT and SNEGSKA (reference sequence). Trimming removed 7 bases from V and 5 bases from J, with 20 bases in between. The CDR3 reads CSVPLGRADYGYTF. The CDR3 nucleotides are TGCAGTGTTCCATTAGGCAGGGCGGATTATGGCTACACCTTC.

This clonotype was observed many times. The chain joins TRBV20-1 to TRBJ2-7; D ambiguous. Germline CDR1 and CDR2: DFQATT and SNEGSKA (reference sequence). Trimming left V 1 base short and J 1 base short, with 11 bases between. The CDR3 is 14 amino acids. CDR3 in DNA: TGCAGTGCTAGAGCGTATTCGGGTTCCTACGAGCAGTACTTC. It codes for CSARAYSGSYEQYF.

The chain links TRBV4-1 to TRBJ1-3, with D tentatively TRBD1 (6 bases). CDR1 and CDR2 (germline): MGHRA, YSYEKL. This CDR3 has 15 amino acids. V dropped 8 bases and J dropped 2 bases, with 16 bases sitting between them. CDR3 DNA sequence: TGCGCCAGCCTCCCATCCCGGACAGCTGGAAACACCATATATTTT. It specifies CASLPSRTAGNTIYF.

This clonotype was counted many times. CDR3 nucleotide sequence: TGTGCCACCAGTGATTTGGGACAGGGGGCTGACGGGGAGCTGTTTTTT. Protein: CATSDLGQGADGELFF. The V gene is TRBV24-1, the J gene TRBJ2-2, with 11 bases lining up with TRBD1. V was pared by 0 bases and J by 7 bases, with 3 bases of the junction left unmatched. Germline V gene sequence: CDR1 KGHDR, CDR2 SFDVKD. This CDR3 has 16 amino acids.

CDR3 residues: CASSLGARGGQETQYF. In nucleotides, the CDR3 is TGTGCCAGCAGCTTGGGGGCAAGGGGGGGACAAGAGACCCAGTACTTC. The chain is built from TRBV5-5 and TRBJ2-5; D is perhaps TRBD2 (7 bases). The CDR3 has 16 residues. In germline, CDR1 is SGHKS, CDR2 YYEKEE (reference sequence). The germline V and J ends were trimmed by 0 bases and 2 bases, with 14 bases remaining between them.

J is TRBJ1-1 and V is TRBV2, with 8 bases lining up with TRBD1. The CDR3 length is 15 residues. Germline V CDR1 and CDR2: SNHLY, FYNNEI. V lost 3 bases to trimming and J lost 1 base; unmatched junction nucleotides: 4. Here the CDR3 DNA reads TGTGCCAGCAGTGAGACAGGGGCGAGGAACACTGAAGCTTTCTTT. It is translated as CASSETGARNTEAFF.

In this sample, this clonotype turned up many times. The chain combines TRBV7-8 with TRBJ2-2; 10 nucleotides align to TRBD2. The CDR3 is 16 residues long. Germline lookup yields CDR1 SGHVS and CDR2 FQNEAQ. V shed 0 bases, J shed 4 bases, and the junction held 2 bases outside the gene matches. CDR3 region: CASSLAPSGSTGELFF. CDR3 bases: TGTGCCAGCAGCTTAGCGCCTAGCGGGAGCACCGGGGAGCTGTTTTTT.

This clonotype was seen ten or more times. In DNA, the CDR3 is TGTGCCAGCAGCCCGGGACTAGCGGCCACCTACGAGCAGTACTTC. It is translated as CASSPGLAATYEQYF. V is TRBV11-3 and J is TRBJ2-7, with TRBD2 identical over 11 bases. This CDR3 contains 15 residues. V gave up 5 bases and J gave up 2 bases; unmatched junction bases: 5. Germline V gene data show CDR1 as SGHNT and CDR2 as YENEEA.

This clonotype was recorded at least ten times. The V gene is TRBV9, the J gene TRBJ2-5; weak D call: TRBD1 (6 bases). Trimming removed 4 bases at V and 2 bases at J, with 15 bases between. Germline lookup yields CDR1 SGDLS and CDR2 YYNGEE. The CDR3 runs 15 residues. CDR3 nucleotide sequence: TGTGCCAGCAGCCCACAAGGGGGAGATCAAGAGACCCAGTACTTC. Its protein is CASSPQGGDQETQYF. The entire variable domain, with the rest obtained from reference TRBV9 and TRBJ2-5, is as follows: DSGVTQTPKHLITATGQRVTLRCSPRSGDLSVYWYQQSLDQGLQFLIQYYNGEERAKGNILERFSAQQFPDLHSELNLSSLELGDSALYFCASSPQGGDQETQYFGPGTRLLVL.

The sample holds a few counts of this clonotype. At one end, the junction sequence differs from germline, possibly due to a read error. The chain combines TRBV4-3 with TRBJ2-5, with TRBD2 matching 7 bases. Germline CDR1 and CDR2: LGHNA and YSLEER. The CDR3 is 14 amino acids. The CDR3 reads CASSQGLAAASLNF. The CDR3 DNA reads as TGCGCCAGCAGCCAAGGGCTAGCGGCCGCAAGCCTAAACTTC.

This chain links TRBV7-2 with TRBJ2-3; 7 bases are a match to TRBD2. CDR3 size: 14 residues. From germline, CDR1 is SGHTA and CDR2 FQGNSA. The junction had 6 bases not matched to a gene; V was cut back by 5 bases and J by 4 bases. CDR3 nucleotides: TGTGCCAGCAGCCCCAGCGGGAAGCCAGATACGCAGTATTTT. It is translated as CASSPSGKPDTQYF.